These 11 T cell receptor beta chains originate from one sample sequenced in a study of molecular identifiers for immune sequencing clone quantification (dated by TCRdb to between 2018 and 2020). Library method: PCR. Sequencing instrument: NextSeq 500. TCRdb cleaned the public reads at Q25 with fastp, built clones with MiXCR and kept in-frame beta chains. Entries that share a CDR3 protein sequence are merged under the most common genes and DNA. The table for this sample lists approximately 550,000 distinct CDR3 sequences; about 25% of them were counted only once. The ten most abundant clones make up around 0.76% of the sample. The sequenced material came from naive CD8+ T cells from blood, with Jurkat cell RNA spiked in. The meaning of the sample's cell subset or site label: FACS-sorted CD8+CD4-CCR7+CD45RA+ naive T cells. These TCRs come from a human donor in good health. Some libraries in this study had Jurkat cell RNA spiked in.

The chain has TRBV4-1 and TRBJ2-3; the D call may be TRBD1 or TRBD2 (6 bases each). CDR3 size: 16 residues. Germline V gives CDR1 MGHRA, CDR2 YSYEKL. V was shortened by 1 base and J by 3 bases, with 14 bases between the two germline ends. Here the CDR3 reads CASSQGAGQGTDTQYF. The CDR3 coding sequence is TGCGCCAGCAGCCAAGGGGCGGGGCAGGGGACAGATACGCAGTATTTT.

The V call is TRBV14, the J call TRBJ1-3; no definite D call. The V gene's germline CDR1 is SGHDN and CDR2 FVKESK. This CDR3 region has 17 residues. V was shortened by 1 base and J by 0 bases, with 13 bases between the two germline ends. CDR3 loop: CASSQVGRPRSGNTIYF. The CDR3 nucleotides are TGTGCCAGCAGCCAAGTAGGCAGGCCCCGCTCTGGAAACACCATATATTTT.

This clonotype was counted between two and nine times. The chain links TRBV20-1 to TRBJ2-7; the D gene could be TRBD1 or TRBD2 (5 bases each). The CDR3 consists of 16 residues. Looked up from germline, CDR1 is DFQATT and CDR2 is SNEGSKA (reference sequence). V lost 3 bases to trimming and J lost 0 bases, with 18 bases between them. CDR3 protein: CSASDRGTAISYEQYF. CDR3 DNA: TGCAGTGCTAGTGACCGAGGGACCGCGATCTCCTACGAGCAGTACTTC.

This clonotype was counted between two and nine times. The chain employs TRBV4-3 and TRBJ2-2; TRBD1 agrees at 9 bases. The CDR3 extends over 16 amino acids. The germline V gene encodes CDR1 LGHNA and CDR2 YSLEER. Trimming removed 0 bases from V and 2 bases from J; junction bases left unmatched: 1. In DNA, the CDR3 is TGCGCCAGCAGCCAAGATACAGGGGGCAACACCGGGGAGCTGTTTTTT. This gives the protein CASSQDTGGNTGELFF.

This clonotype occurred a few times. The V call is TRBV7-8, the J call TRBJ2-5; possible D gene TRBD2, 6 bases. This CDR3 is built from 16 residues. The germline gives CDR1 SGHVS, CDR2 FQNEAQ. V was shortened by 5 bases and J by 2 bases, with 18 bases between the two germline ends. The CDR3 DNA reads TGTGCCAGCAGCCCACTCGGAGGGGCGGGGCAAGAGACCCAGTACTTC. Translation gives CASSPLGGAGQETQYF.

V is TRBV5-4 and J is TRBJ2-7; 7 nucleotides agree with TRBD1. The germline gives CDR1 SGHNT, CDR2 YYREEE (reference sequence). Trimming took 4 bases from V and 3 from J; bases not matched to a gene: 4. The CDR3 has 13 amino acids. This chain's CDR3 is CASSTGTDYEQYF. The CDR3 DNA reads TGTGCCAGCAGCACAGGGACAGACTACGAGCAGTACTTC.

Of note for this clonotype: This clone may be a read error of a much larger clone one base away. The chain carries TRBV6-5 and TRBJ2-7; D remains unclear. V was cut by 7 bases and J by 3 bases, with 19 bases left in between. CDR3 length: 15 residues. Germline V gene lookup returns CDR1 MNHEY and CDR2 SVGAGI. CDR3 DNA: TGTGCCAGCAAAAACAACCCTTCGGGCAGCTACGAGCAGTACTTC. Translated: CASKNNPSGSYEQYF.

The chain is built from TRBV4-3 and TRBJ1-3; D call uncertain. CDR1 and CDR2 from the germline V gene are LGHNA and YSLEER. This CDR3 region has 15 residues. V gave up 1 base and J gave up 1 base, with 8 bases separating them. The CDR3 bases are TGCGCCAGCAGCCAAGGTGCAATATCTGGAAACACCATATATTTT. It translates to CASSQGAISGNTIYF.

This clonotype showed up just a few times. The chain uses TRBV14 and TRBJ2-7; unclear D gene. Germline loops: CDR1 SGHDN, CDR2 FVKESK. This CDR3 comprises 14 residues. V gave up 1 base and J gave up 4 bases, with 11 bases separating them. The chain's CDR3 is CASSQGEVVYEQYF. Here the CDR3 DNA reads TGTGCCAGCAGCCAAGGCGAGGTGGTTTACGAGCAGTACTTC.

Of note for this clonotype: The conserved closing phenylalanine or tryptophan is absent in this CDR3, likely reflecting a read error. The rearrangement links TRBV7-3 to TRBJ2-1; D is possibly TRBD2 (5 bases). With 0 bases removed from V and 12 bases from J, the gap between germline ends came to 15 bases. Looked up from germline, CDR1 is SGHTA and CDR2 is FQGTGA. The CDR3 is 14 residues long. The chain's CDR3 is CASSLTFSRERQFL. The CDR3 nucleotides read TGTGCCAGCAGCTTAACCTTTTCGAGGGAGAGGCAGTTCCTC.

This clonotype has a count of ten or more. This chain joins TRBV3-1 and TRBJ1-6; D is uncertain. Per the germline V gene, CDR1 is LGHDT and CDR2 is YNNKEL (reference sequence). Trimming took off 0 bases at V and 7 bases at J, with 13 bases between the two ends. CDR3 length equals 16 residues. CDR3 sequence reads: CASSQDPPAGNSPLHF. The CDR3 region has the DNA TGTGCCAGCAGCCAAGATCCCCCGGCGGGCAATTCACCCCTCCACTTT.